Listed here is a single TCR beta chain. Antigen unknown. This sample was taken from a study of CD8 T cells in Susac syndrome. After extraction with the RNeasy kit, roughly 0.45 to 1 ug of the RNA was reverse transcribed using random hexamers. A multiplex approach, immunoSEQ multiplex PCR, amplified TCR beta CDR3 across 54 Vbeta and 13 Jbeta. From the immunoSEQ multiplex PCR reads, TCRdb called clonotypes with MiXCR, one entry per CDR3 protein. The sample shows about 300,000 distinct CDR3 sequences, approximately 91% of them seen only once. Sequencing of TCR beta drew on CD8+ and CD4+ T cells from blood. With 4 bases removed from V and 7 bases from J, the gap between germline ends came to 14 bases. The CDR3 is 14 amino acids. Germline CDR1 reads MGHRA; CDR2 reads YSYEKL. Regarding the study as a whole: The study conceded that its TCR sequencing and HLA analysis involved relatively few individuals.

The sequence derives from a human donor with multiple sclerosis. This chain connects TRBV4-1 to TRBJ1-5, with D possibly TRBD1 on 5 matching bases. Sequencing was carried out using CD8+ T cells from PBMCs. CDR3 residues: CASSRFPEGQPQHF. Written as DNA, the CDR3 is TGCGCCAGCAGCCGCTTTCCAGAGGGGCAGCCCCAGCATTTT.